Included here is one T cell receptor (beta chain) sequence, with context. The data derive from a study of T cells in Graves' hyperthyroidism and ophthalmopathy. Germline values: CDR1 MDHEN, CDR2 SYDVKM. The germline V and J ends were trimmed by 5 bases and 4 bases, with 17 bases remaining between them. This CDR3 spans 15 amino acids. RNA transcripts provided the source from which TCR beta CDR3 regions were amplified. The HTBI primer set drove a first-round RT-PCR of the TCR CDR3. TCRdb passed the multiplex PCR reads through MiXCR, listing each CDR3 protein once. In the table there are fewer than 650,000 distinct CDR3 sequences, over 11% of which are singletons.

The TCR originated in a woman in her twenties or thirties with Graves' hyperthyroidism that later progressed to Graves' ophthalmopathy. V gene TRBV28 combines with J gene TRBJ2-5, with D possibly matching TRBD1 (5 bases). The sample consisted of blood. The CDR3 reads CASSPWAGPVETQYF. The CDR3 DNA sequence: TGTGCCAGCAGTCCCTGGGCAGGGCCGGTAGAGACCCAGTACTTC.